The 2 T cell receptor beta chains listed next were all sequenced from one sample in a study of T cells in Graves' hyperthyroidism and ophthalmopathy. Template material for amplifying TCR beta CDR3 regions consisted of RNA transcripts. The HTBI set primed first-round TCR CDR3 RT-PCR. In TCRdb, the multiplex PCR reads were re-called with MiXCR into one record per CDR3 protein. The sample consists of about 770,000 distinct CDR3 sequences, about 17% of them appearing once. The source material was blood. The origin of the receptors is a woman aged 45-59 years with Graves' hyperthyroidism that later progressed to Graves' ophthalmopathy.

This clonotype was recorded a few times. The chain combines TRBV7-3 with TRBJ2-5; 10 positions agree with TRBD1. CDR3 size: 17 residues. J was trimmed by 0 bases and V by 2 bases; bases with no gene match: 6. Germline V CDR1 and CDR2: SGHTA, FQGTGA. The CDR3 here is CASSLGLGQGDQETQYF. DNA of the CDR3: TGTGCCAGCAGCTTAGGTCTAGGACAGGGGGACCAAGAGACCCAGTACTTC.

The rearrangement uses TRBV5-1 and TRBJ2-7; D remains ambiguous. V was trimmed by 0 bases and J by 2 bases, leaving 9 bases between them. Germline values: CDR1 SGHRS, CDR2 YFSETQ. The CDR3 has 14 residues. The CDR3: CASSLDSAAYEQYF. CDR3 coding DNA: TGCGCCAGCAGCTTGGACTCTGCGGCCTACGAGCAGTACTTC.